These 3 T cell receptor beta chains share one sample of origin, sequenced in a study of T cell responses to AZD1222 COVID-19 vaccine (dated by TCRdb to the early 2020s). Receptor amplification or capture employed the immunoSEQ multiplex PCR assay. TCRdb took over this immuneACCESS table, retaining in-frame rearrangements with V and J assigned. Such tables are incomplete; in checked studies, under half of the missing clones stem from an unresolved V gene, and the remainder is unexplained. Recorded for this sample are nearly 110,000 clones; about 92% of them occurred a single time. The ten largest clones take up over 7% of the sample. The sample's time point, from its label and the paper: about 28 days (+/-7) after the second vaccine dose. The material was peripheral blood, obtained 28 days after the second AZD1222 dose. Receptor source: an adult who received the AZD1222 COVID-19 vaccine.

The chain combines TRBV4-2 with TRBJ2-7, with D hard to call. CDR1 is LGHNA and CDR2 is YNFKEQ in the germline V gene. The CDR3 sequence is 13 residues long. V was shortened by 2 bases and J by 6 bases, with 11 bases between the two germline ends. CDR3 nucleotide sequence: TGTGCCAGCAGCCAAAGGCCCCCCTCCGAGCAGTACTTC. Protein product: CASSQRPPSEQYF.

The genes are TRBV19 and TRBJ1-3; D may be TRBD1 (5 bases). Trimming stripped 8 bases from V and 0 bases from J, with 14 bases between. From germline, CDR1 is LNHDA and CDR2 SQIVND (reference sequence). The CDR3 covers 15 residues. The CDR3: CASGKQVNSGNTIYF. The CDR3 DNA reads as TGTGCCAGTGGAAAACAGGTCAACTCTGGAAACACCATATATTTT.

J is TRBJ1-4 and V is TRBV18; D not certain. From germline, CDR1 is KGHSH and CDR2 LQKENI. Trimming shortened V by 1 base and J by 0 bases, and 9 bases separated the two germline ends. CDR3 length: 16 residues. Here the CDR3 reads CASSPLVGTTNEKLFF. The CDR3, as DNA: TGTGCCAGCTCACCACTCGTCGGTACAACTAATGAAAAACTGTTTTTT.